What follows is one TCR beta chain and its context. This clonotype was detected only a few times. No antigen is known for it. No base quality values were provided; no much bigger clone lies one nucleotide off. Preparation of the library involved 5' RACE. Data came from an Illumina HiSeq 2500. A second 7 to 11 cycle PCR used a sample-barcoded 5' primer and a J-beta primer mix. Each TCR beta cDNA molecule received a unique molecular identifier from a template-switch 5' adaptor carrying 12 random nucleotides. At least 2.5 million CDR3-containing paired-end reads were obtained from each sample. The Mint cDNA synthesis kit, primed by a TRBC-specific oligonucleotide, was used to synthesize first-strand cDNA from all RNA. All cDNA was treated with uracil-DNA glycosylase and then went through a first 18-cycle PCR with the universal primers M1SS and BC2_uni_R. The authors' analysis ran thus. For normalization, 1 million high-quality reads were randomly selected from each sample, with every read carrying a distinct molecular identifier. Reads sharing molecular identifiers were discarded rather than binned into consensus sequences. MiTCR, run with a Q25 quality threshold and the strictest error-elimination algorithm, handled CDR3 identification, clonotype clustering and error correction. Lower-bound total TCR beta diversity was estimated with a nonparametric unseen species model using Euler transformation. Using fastp trimming at Q25 and MiXCR clonotype assembly, TCRdb reanalyzed the public sequencing data and kept in-frame beta chains. Rows are unified per CDR3 protein, each entry keeping the most common DNA and genes. TCRdb assigned the V and J calls; the authors' analysis was not used. The sample records hundreds of thousands of distinct CDR3 sequences, roughly 25% of which are singletons. The top ten clones comprise 9.4% of the sample.

These data come from a study of blood T cells in healthy people across ages (dated by TCRdb to between 2014 and 2017). Turning to the overall study: Template switching captured roughly one uniquely barcoded TCR beta cDNA molecule per two T cells in model experiments. The study measured age-related changes in TCR beta repertoire diversity using deep sequencing normalized with unique cDNA molecular identifiers. Donors were grouped into four age groups: young (average about 15 years), middle-aged (around 39), aged (approximately 67) and long-lived (roughly 80). For two donors (one aged 18 to 29 and one aged 80 or older), the study analyzed two additional independent replicas of 1 million unique cDNA reads from the same blood draw.

The CDR3 holds 16 amino acids from the cysteine to the phenylalanine. Here the CDR3 DNA is all that survives: 48 bases in frame from base 1. The junction shows trimming of 0 bases on V and 0 bases on J, plus 8 bases between the germline ends. CDR1 and CDR2 are read off the germline V gene as LGHNA and YNFKEQ. Summary of the overall study and its limitations: A strong correlation was found between observed TCR beta diversity and the percentage of naive T cells measured by flow cytometry. Observed TCR beta diversity per million T cells fell roughly linearly with age, and a significant reduction was already apparent by age around 39. Compared with the aged group, the long-lived group had more naive CD4+ T cells, fewer expanded clones and increased TCR diversity, suggesting age selection. Bulk unsorted PBMC profiling prevented conclusive comparison of naive and antigen-experienced compartments. Estimates of total diversity based on one million sequenced T cells were regarded as lower bounds and as underestimates. Donor CMV infection status was unknown, potentially confounding age-related changes in expanded clonotypes.

The donors were roughly 39 Caucasian individuals from Russia, aged roughly 6 to 90 years, who were systemically healthy. Approximately 10 milliliters of peripheral blood were collected from each donor into EDTA-treated Vacutainer tubes. Ficoll-Paque density-gradient centrifugation was used to isolate PBMCs, with at least 6 million obtained per sample. Total RNA, at least 6 micrograms per sample, was extracted from PBMCs with Trizol reagent. For every donor, an aliquot of PBMCs went through flow cytometry to measure the percentages of naive CD45RAhigh/CD27high T cells. This sample was shared with a second study, whose subject was T cells of mothers and their children. As that second study puts it: Nine systemically healthy Caucasian individuals served as donors, namely three mothers together with their six children. cDNA synthesis consumed the entire amount of extracted RNA, loaded at 1.5 ug RNA in each 15 ul reaction. In the second PCR, the M1S primer added sample barcodes and 2-4 random nucleotides. Over 8 million TCR beta CDR3 reads came from each mother, compared with a few million reads from each child. TCR recombination output is similarly shaped by thymic selection in related and unrelated pairs, with a minor effect exerted by inherited differences. Normalized repertoire overlap was always slightly but never significantly higher in related than unrelated mother-child pairs. Persistent microchimeric T cell clones were not detected, at a sensitivity of about 100 clones per million clonotypes. The study used deep NGS to compare TCR beta repertoires of mothers and children, seeking features distinguishing related mother-child pairs from unrelated individuals. On average, the children were around 11 +/- 4 years old, while the mothers were 40 +/- 4 years old. Libraries were sequenced on Illumina HiSeq 2000 with 100+100 nt paired-end reads after adapter ligation with NEBNext reagents. To avoid cross-contamination, the mother libraries and the child libraries were prepared a month apart and sequenced in separate runs. Between about 500,000 and 2,300,000 distinct TCR beta clonotypes were identified per donor. Naive TCR beta clonotypes were estimated from low-frequency clonotypes matched to each donor's FACS-determined naive share, without sorting.

This receptor was obtained from a boy aged 5-17 years in good health. The rearranged chain carries TRBV4-2 and TRBJ2-2; the D gene is perhaps TRBD2, from 6 matching bases. The sequencing input was blood. The nucleotides are TGTGCCAGCAGCCAAGACAGGACTACGAACACCGGGGAGCTGTTTTTT. Translated, it reads CASSQDRTTNTGELFF.